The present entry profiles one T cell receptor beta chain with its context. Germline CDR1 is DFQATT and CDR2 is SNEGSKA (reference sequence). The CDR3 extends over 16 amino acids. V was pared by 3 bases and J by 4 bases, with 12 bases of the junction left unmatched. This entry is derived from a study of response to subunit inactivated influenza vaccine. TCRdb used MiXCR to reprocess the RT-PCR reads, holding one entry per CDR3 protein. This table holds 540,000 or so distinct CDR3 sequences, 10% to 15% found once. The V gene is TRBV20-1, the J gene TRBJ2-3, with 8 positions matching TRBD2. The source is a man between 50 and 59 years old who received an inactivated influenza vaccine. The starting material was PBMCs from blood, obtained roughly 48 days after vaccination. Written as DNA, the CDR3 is TGCAGTGCTAGCGGGAGGGCCGGATTGAACGCAGATACGCAGTATTTT. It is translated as CSASGRAGLNADTQYF.